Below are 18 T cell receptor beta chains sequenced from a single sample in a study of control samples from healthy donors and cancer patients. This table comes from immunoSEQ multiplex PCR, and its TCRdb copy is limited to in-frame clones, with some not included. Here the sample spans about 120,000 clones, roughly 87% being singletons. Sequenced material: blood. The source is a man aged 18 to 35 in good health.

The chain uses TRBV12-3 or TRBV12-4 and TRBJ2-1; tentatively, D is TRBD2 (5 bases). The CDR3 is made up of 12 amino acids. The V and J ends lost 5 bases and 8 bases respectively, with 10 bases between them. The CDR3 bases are TGTGCCAGCAGTCGTACTAGGGATGAGCAGTTCTTC. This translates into CASSRTRDEQFF.

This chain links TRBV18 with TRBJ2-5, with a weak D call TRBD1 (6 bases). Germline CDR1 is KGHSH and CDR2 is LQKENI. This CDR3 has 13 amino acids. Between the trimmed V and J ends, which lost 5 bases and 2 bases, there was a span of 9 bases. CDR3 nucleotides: TGTGCCAGCTCAAGGACAGCTCAAGAGACCCAGTACTTC. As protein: CASSRTAQETQYF. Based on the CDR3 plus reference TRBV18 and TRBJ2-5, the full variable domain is NAGVMQNPRHLVRRRGQEARLRCSPMKGHSHVYWYRQLPEEGLKFMVYLQKENIIDESGMPKERFSAEFPKEGPSILRIQQVVRGDSAAYFCASSRTAQETQYFGPGTRLLVL.

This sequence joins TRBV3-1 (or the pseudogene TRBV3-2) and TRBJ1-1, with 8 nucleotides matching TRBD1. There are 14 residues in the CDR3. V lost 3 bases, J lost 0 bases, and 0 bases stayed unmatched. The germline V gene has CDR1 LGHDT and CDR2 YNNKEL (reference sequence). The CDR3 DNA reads TGTGCCAGCAGCCAGGACAGGGTGAACACTGAAGCTTTCTTT. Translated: CASSQDRVNTEAFF.

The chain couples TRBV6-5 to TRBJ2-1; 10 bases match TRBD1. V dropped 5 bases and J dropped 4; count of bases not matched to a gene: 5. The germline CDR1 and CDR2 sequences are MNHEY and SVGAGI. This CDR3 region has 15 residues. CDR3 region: CASSPGTGAYNEQFF. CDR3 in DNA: TGTGCCAGCAGTCCCGGGACAGGGGCGTACAATGAGCAGTTCTTC.

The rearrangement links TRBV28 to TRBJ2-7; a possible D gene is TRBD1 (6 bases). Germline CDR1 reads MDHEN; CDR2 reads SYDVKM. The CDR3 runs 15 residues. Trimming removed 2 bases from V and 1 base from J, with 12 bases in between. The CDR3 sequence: CASSLPQGHSYEQYF. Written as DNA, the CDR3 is TGTGCCAGCAGTTTACCCCAGGGACATTCCTACGAGCAGTACTTC.

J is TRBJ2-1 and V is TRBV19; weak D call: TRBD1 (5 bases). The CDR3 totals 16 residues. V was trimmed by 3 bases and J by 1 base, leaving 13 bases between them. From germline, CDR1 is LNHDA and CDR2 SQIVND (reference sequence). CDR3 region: CASSIPRGLSYNEQFF. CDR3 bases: TGTGCCAGTAGTATCCCAAGGGGCTTATCCTACAATGAGCAGTTCTTC.

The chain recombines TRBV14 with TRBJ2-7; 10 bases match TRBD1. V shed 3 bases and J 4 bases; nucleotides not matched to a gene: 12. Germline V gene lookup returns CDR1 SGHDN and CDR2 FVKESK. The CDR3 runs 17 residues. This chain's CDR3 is CASSHRNPGQGSYEQYF. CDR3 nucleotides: TGTGCCAGCAGCCACCGCAACCCGGGACAGGGGAGTTACGAGCAGTACTTC. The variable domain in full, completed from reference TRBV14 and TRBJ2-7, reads EAGVTQFPSHSVIEKGQTVTLRCDPISGHDNLYWYRRVMGKEIKFLLHFVKESKQDESGMPNNRFLAERTGGTYSTLKVQPAELEDSGVYFCASSHRNPGQGSYEQYFGPGTRLTVT.

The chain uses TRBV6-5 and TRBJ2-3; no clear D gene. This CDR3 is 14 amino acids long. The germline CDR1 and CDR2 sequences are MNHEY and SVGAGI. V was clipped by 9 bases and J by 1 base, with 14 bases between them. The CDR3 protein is CASSLWLGTDTQYF. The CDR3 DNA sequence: TGTGCCAGTTCACTTTGGTTGGGCACAGATACGCAGTATTTT.

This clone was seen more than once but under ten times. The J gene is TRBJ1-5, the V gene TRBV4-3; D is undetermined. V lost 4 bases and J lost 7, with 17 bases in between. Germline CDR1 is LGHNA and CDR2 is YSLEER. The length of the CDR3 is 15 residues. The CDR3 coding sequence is TGCGCCAGCAGCCCCGACCTGGCGCAGGAACAGCCCCAGCATTTT. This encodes CASSPDLAQEQPQHF.

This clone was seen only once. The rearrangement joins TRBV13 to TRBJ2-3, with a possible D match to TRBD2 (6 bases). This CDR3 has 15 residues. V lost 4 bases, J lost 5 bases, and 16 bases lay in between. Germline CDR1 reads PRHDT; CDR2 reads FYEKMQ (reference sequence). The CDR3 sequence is CASSWAGRKKDTQYF. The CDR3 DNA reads TGTGCCAGCAGCTGGGCCGGGAGAAAGAAAGATACGCAGTATTTT.

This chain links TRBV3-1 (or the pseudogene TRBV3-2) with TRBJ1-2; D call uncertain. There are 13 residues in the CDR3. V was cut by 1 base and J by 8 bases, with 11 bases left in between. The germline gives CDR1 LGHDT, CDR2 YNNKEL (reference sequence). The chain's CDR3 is CASSQGWQAGYTF. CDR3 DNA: TGTGCCAGCAGCCAAGGATGGCAGGCCGGCTACACCTTC.

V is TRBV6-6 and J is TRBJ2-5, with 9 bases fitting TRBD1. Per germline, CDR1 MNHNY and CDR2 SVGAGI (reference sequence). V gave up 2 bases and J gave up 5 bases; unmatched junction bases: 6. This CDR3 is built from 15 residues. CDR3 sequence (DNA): TGTGCCAGCAGTTACGGCGGGACAGGGAAGGAGACCCAGTACTTC. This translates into CASSYGGTGKETQYF.

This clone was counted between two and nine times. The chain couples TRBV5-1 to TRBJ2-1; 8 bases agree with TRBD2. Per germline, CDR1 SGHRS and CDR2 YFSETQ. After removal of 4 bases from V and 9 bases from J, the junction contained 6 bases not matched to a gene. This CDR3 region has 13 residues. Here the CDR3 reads CASSTGLEVEQFF. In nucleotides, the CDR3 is TGCGCCAGCAGCACGGGACTAGAAGTTGAGCAGTTCTTC.

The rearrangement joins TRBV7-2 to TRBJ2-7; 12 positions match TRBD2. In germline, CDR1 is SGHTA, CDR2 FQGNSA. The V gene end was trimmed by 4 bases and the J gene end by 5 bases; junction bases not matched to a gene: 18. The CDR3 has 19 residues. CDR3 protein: CASSYPSGRAGRAVDEQYF. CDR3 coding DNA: TGTGCCAGCAGCTACCCTAGCGGGAGGGCCGGACGTGCGGTCGACGAGCAGTACTTC.

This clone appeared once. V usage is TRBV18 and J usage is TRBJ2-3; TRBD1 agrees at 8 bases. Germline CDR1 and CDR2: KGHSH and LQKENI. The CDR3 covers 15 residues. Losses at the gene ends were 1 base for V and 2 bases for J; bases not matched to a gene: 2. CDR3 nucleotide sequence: TGTGCCAGCTCACCACGGACAGGGAACACAGATACGCAGTATTTT. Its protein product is CASSPRTGNTDTQYF.

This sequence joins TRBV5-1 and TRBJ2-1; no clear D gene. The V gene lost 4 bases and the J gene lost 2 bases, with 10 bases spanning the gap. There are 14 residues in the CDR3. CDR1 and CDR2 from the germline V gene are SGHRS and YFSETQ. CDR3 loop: CASSPLGTYNEQFF. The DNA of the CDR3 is TGCGCCAGCAGCCCTCTGGGGACCTACAATGAGCAGTTCTTC.

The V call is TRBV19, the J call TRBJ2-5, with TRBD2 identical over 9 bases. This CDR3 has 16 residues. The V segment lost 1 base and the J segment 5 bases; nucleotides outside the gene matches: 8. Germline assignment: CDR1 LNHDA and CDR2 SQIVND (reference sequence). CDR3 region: CASSIAPVAGGETQYF. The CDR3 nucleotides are TGTGCCAGTAGTATAGCGCCCGTCGCGGGAGGGGAGACCCAGTACTTC.

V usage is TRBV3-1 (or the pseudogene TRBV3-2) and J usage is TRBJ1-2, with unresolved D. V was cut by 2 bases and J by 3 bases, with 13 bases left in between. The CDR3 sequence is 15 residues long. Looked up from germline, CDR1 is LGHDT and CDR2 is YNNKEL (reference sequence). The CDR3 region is CASSQSRLAHYGYTF. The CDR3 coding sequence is TGTGCCAGCAGCCAAAGTCGGTTAGCGCACTATGGCTACACCTTC.